Listed below are T cell receptor beta chains from one sample, sequenced in a study of control samples from healthy donors and cancer patients. Assay used: immunoSEQ multiplex PCR; TCRdb lists only in-frame clones, some missing. The table has 100,000 or so clones, 79% seen once. Source material: blood. The source is a young woman in good health. Both conserved end residues are part of each CDR3. Each record gives: J gene, D gene, clone size, V gene, CDR3 DNA, CDR3 protein. D genes are given only for firm matches. The listing skips clone size in some rows; elsewhere it reads once, few, many or a size class.

TRBJ2-7,TRBD2,-,TRBV7-8,TGTGCCAGCAGCTGGGGGGGAACCTACGAGCAGTACTTC,CASSWGGTYEQYF
TRBJ2-7,TRBD1,-,TRBV2,TGTGCCACCTTCCCTAGGGGACAGTGGCACGAGCAGTACTTC,CATFPRGQWHEQYF
TRBJ2-3,TRBD1,once,TRBV10-3,TGTGCCATCAGGCCGGGACAGGGCCCAGATACGCAGTATTTT,CAIRPGQGPDTQYF
TRBJ1-6,-,-,TRBV30,TGTGCCTGGAGTGTTATTCAGTGGGGCTCCTATAATTCACCCCTCCACTTT,CAWSVIQWGSYNSPLHF
TRBJ1-2,-,-,TRBV11-2,TGTGCCAGCAGCTTAGGAACAGGGCTACACTTTAACTATGGCTACACCTTC,CASSLGTGLHFNYGYTF
TRBJ2-5,TRBD2,-,TRBV5-1,TGCGCCAGCAGCTTGCCTAGCGGGGAGACCCAGTACTTC,CASSLPSGETQYF
TRBJ2-5,-,-,TRBV3-1/TRBV3-2,TGTGCCAGCAGCCAAGACGGGGGCGGGGAGACCCAGTACTTC,CASSQDGGGETQYF
TRBJ1-2,TRBD1,once,TRBV27,TGTGCCAGCAGTTTGGTCCCCGGAGGGGGCGCTTACTATGGCTACACCTTC,CASSLVPGGGAYYGYTF
TRBJ1-1,-,few,TRBV15,TGTGCCACCAGCAGAGGGGACCTGGGCCCTGAAGCTTTCTTT,CATSRGDLGPEAFF
TRBJ2-2,-,-,TRBV3-1/TRBV3-2,TGTGCCAGCAGCCAAGACTCCCCAGTGCTGAACACCGGGGAGCTGTTTTTT,CASSQDSPVLNTGELFF
TRBJ2-3,-,-,TRBV5-4,TGTGCCAGCAGCGAGGTCACAGATACGCAGTATTTT,CASSEVTDTQYF
TRBJ1-1,-,once,TRBV7-9,TGTGCCAGCAGCGTAGGGTTAGAAGCTTTCTTT,CASSVGLEAFF
TRBJ2-1,-,-,TRBV19,TGTGCCAGTGGGCATACACTCCTCTCCTACAATGAGCAGTTCTTC,CASGHTLLSYNEQFF
TRBJ2-7,TRBD2,once,TRBV4-2,TGTGCCAGCAGCCAGGAGAGCGGGGGGGGCTCCTACGAGCAGTACTTC,CASSQESGGGSYEQYF
TRBJ1-5,-,once,TRBV18,TGTGCCAGCTCACCATACAGTGGTAGCAATCAGCCCCAGCATTTT,CASSPYSGSNQPQHF
TRBJ1-5,-,once,TRBV5-6,TGTGCCAGCAGCTTGAGGGCTGTAGGTCTCCAGCCCCAGCATTTT,CASSLRAVGLQPQHF
TRBJ2-3,-,-,TRBV5-1,TGCGCCAGCAGCTCCGTTGGCCCCTCTAGCACAGATACGCAGTATTTT,CASSSVGPSSTDTQYF
TRBJ2-2,-,-,TRBV4-3,TGCGCCAGCAGCCAGTGGACTGCCGCCGGGGAGCTGTTTTTT,CASSQWTAAGELFF
TRBJ2-5,-,few,TRBV2,TGTGCCAGCAGTGGGGGTCGACGGGACCAAGAGACCCAGTACTTC,CASSGGRRDQETQYF
TRBJ1-1,-,-,TRBV2,TGTGCCAGCAGTGTTCCAGGGAACACTGAAGCTTTCTTT,CASSVPGNTEAFF
TRBJ2-5,TRBD1,-,TRBV12-3/TRBV12-4,TGTGCCAGCACCCGGACAGGGGAAGAGACCCAGTACTTC,CASTRTGEETQYF
TRBJ1-1,TRBD1,-,TRBV6-5,TGTGCCAGCAGCCGACAGGGCTGGATGAACACTGAAGCTTTCTTT,CASSRQGWMNTEAFF
TRBJ2-5,TRBD1,-,TRBV5-1,TGCGCCAGCAGCTTGGCCGGGACAGAGAAAGAGACCCAGTACTTC,CASSLAGTEKETQYF
TRBJ2-6,-,-,TRBV7-2,TGTGCCAGCAGCTTCGTAGGGTCTGGGGCCAACGTCCTGACTTTC,CASSFVGSGANVLTF
TRBJ2-4,-,once,TRBV11-2,TGTGCCAGCAGCCAGGTCAGAGGTGCGAAAAACATTCAGTACTTC,CASSQVRGAKNIQYF
TRBJ2-7,-,few,TRBV29-1,TGCAGCGTGCCTACAGGAGGCGAGCAGTACTTC,CSVPTGGEQYF
TRBJ2-2,TRBD1,-,TRBV19,TGTGCCAGTAGTAACCCAGGGGGCCACACCGGGGAGCTGTTTTTT,CASSNPGGHTGELFF
TRBJ2-3,TRBD2,-,TRBV19,TGTGCCAGTACCCCACTAGCGGGGTGGGCAGATACGCAGTATTTT,CASTPLAGWADTQYF
TRBJ2-7,TRBD1,once,TRBV10-3,TGTGCCATCAGCCGGGACAGGGGGAACGAGCAGTACTTC,CAISRDRGNEQYF
TRBJ1-2,-,few,TRBV7-6,TGTGCCAGCAGCTTATCCGACGACACTCCCGGGCCTTCTAACTATGGCTACACCTTC,CASSLSDDTPGPSNYGYTF
TRBJ1-6,-,-,TRBV9,TGTGCCAGCAGCCCCGGTGGGAGTTCACCCCTCCACTTT,CASSPGGSSPLHF
TRBJ2-7,TRBD2,-,TRBV6-1,TGTGCCAGCAGTGACCGGGTAGCGGGTAGCCTCTACGAGCAGTACTTC,CASSDRVAGSLYEQYF
TRBJ2-2,-,-,TRBV9,TGTGCCAGCAGCGTAGTGGTTACCGGGAACACCGGGGAGCTGTTTTTT,CASSVVVTGNTGELFF
TRBJ2-2,-,-,TRBV29-1,TGCAGCGTTGGGGGTCCGAACACCGGGGAGCTGTTTTTT,CSVGGPNTGELFF
TRBJ1-4,TRBD1,-,TRBV4-3,TGCGCCAGCAGCCAAGATGCCCCTACGGGACAGGGTGAAAAACTGTTTTTT,CASSQDAPTGQGEKLFF
TRBJ1-5,-,-,TRBV19,TGTGCCAGCACCCCGGGTTATAGCAATCAGCCCCAGCATTTT,CASTPGYSNQPQHF
TRBJ1-3,-,-,TRBV7-9,TGTGCCAGCAGCCCCCCGGGGGGTCCTGGAAACACCATATATTTT,CASSPPGGPGNTIYF
TRBJ1-2,-,-,TRBV4-3,TGCGCCAGCAGCCAAGTCAGTGGCAGGGTAAGCGGCTACACCTTC,CASSQVSGRVSGYTF
TRBJ2-7,TRBD1,-,TRBV30,TGTGCCTGGAGGATCCGACAGGGTAGTTTAGGGGAGCAGTACTTC,CAWRIRQGSLGEQYF
TRBJ2-5,TRBD2,-,TRBV15,TGTGCCACCAGCAGAGATCGAGGGACTAGCGGGGGTGAGACCCAGTACTTC,CATSRDRGTSGGETQYF